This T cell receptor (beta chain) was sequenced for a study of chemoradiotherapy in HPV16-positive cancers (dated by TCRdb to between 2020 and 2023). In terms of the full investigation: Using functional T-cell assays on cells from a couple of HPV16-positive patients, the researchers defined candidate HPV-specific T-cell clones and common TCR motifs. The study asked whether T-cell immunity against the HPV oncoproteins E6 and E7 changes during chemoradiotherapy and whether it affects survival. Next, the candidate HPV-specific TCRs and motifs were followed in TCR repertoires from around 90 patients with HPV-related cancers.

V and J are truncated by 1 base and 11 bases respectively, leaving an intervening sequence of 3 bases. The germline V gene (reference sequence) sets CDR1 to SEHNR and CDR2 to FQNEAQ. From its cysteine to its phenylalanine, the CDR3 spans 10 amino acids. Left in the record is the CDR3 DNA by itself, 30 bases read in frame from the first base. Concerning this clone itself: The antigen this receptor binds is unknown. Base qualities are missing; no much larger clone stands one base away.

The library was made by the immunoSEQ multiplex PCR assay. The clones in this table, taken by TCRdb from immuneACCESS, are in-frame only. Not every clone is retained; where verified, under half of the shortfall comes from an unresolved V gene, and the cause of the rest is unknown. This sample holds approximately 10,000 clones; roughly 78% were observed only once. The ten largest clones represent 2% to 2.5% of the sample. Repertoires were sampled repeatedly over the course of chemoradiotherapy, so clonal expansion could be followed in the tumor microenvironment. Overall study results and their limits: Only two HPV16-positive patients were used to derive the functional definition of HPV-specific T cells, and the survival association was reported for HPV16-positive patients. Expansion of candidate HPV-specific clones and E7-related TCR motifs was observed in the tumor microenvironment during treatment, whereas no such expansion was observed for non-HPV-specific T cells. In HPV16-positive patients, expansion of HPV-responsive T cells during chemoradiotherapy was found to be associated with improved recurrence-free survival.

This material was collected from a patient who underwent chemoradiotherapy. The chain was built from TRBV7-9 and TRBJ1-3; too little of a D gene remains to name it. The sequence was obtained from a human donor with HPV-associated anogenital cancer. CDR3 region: CASSLEAIYF. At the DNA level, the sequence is TGTGCCAGCAGCTTAGAGGCCATATATTTT. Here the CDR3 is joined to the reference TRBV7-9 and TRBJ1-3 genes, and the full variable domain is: DTGVSQNPRHKITKRGQNVTFRCDPISEHNRLYWYRQTLGQGPEFLTYFQNEAQLEKSRLLSDRFSAERPKGSFSTLEIQRTEQGDSAMYLCASSLEAIYFGEGSWLTVV.